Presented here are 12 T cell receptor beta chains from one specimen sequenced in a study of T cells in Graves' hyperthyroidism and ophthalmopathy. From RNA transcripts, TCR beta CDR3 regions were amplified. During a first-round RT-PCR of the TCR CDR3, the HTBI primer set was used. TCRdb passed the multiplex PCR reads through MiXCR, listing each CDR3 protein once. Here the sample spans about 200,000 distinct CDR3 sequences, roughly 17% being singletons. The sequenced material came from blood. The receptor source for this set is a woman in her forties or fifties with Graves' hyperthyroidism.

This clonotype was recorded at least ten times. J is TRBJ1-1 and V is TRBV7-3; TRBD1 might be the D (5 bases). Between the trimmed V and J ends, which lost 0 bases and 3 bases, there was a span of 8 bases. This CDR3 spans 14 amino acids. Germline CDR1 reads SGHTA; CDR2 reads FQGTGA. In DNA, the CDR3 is TGTGCCAGCAGCTTAACGGGGGGGTACACTGAAGCTTTCTTT. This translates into CASSLTGGYTEAFF.

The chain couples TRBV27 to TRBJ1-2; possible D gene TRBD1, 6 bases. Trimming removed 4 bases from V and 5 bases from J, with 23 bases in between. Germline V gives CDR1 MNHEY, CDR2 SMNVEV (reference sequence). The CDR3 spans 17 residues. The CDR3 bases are TGTGCCAGCAGTTCCGGGGGCAGGGGCCCAGGTTTTTATGGCTACACCTTC. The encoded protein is CASSSGGRGPGFYGYTF.

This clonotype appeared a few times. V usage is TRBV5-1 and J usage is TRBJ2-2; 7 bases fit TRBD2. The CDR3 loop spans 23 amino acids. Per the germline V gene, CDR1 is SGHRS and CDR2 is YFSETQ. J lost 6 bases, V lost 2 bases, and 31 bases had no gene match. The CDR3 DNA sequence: TGCGCCAGCAGCTTACGGCCTAGCGGTCGGAGCGAATTTCGGTCATTGTCGGCCGGGGAGCTGTTTTTT. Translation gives CASSLRPSGRSEFRSLSAGELFF.

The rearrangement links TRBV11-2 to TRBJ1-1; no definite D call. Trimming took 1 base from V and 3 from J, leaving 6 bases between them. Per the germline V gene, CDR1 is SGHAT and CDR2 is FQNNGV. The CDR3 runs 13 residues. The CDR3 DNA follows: TGTGCCAGCAGCTTAGGGCAAGACACTGAAGCTTTCTTT. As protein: CASSLGQDTEAFF.

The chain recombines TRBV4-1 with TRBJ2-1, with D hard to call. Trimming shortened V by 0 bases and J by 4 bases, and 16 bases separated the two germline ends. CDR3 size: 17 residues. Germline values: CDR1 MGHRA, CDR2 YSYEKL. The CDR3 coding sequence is TGCGCCAGCAGCCAAGATATTGGGCCCATTAAATACAATGAGCAGTTCTTC. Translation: CASSQDIGPIKYNEQFF.

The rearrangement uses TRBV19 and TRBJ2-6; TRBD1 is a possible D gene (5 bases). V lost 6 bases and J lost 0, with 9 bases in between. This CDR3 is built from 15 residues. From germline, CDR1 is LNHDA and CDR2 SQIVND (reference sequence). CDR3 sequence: CASSFRVSGANVLTF. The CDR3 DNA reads TGTGCCAGTAGCTTCAGGGTCTCTGGGGCCAACGTCCTGACTTTC.

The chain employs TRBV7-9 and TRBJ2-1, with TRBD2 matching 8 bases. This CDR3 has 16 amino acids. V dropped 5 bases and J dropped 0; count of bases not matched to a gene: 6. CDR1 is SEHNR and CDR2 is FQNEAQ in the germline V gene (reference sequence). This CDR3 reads CASSGTSRSSYNEQFF. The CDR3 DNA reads TGTGCCAGCAGCGGGACTAGTAGGAGCTCCTACAATGAGCAGTTCTTC. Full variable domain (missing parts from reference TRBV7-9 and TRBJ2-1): DTGVSQNPRHKITKRGQNVTFRCDPISEHNRLYWYRQTLGQGPEFLTYFQNEAQLEKSRLLSDRFSAERPKGSFSTLEIQRTEQGDSAMYLCASSGTSRSSYNEQFFGPGTRLTVL.

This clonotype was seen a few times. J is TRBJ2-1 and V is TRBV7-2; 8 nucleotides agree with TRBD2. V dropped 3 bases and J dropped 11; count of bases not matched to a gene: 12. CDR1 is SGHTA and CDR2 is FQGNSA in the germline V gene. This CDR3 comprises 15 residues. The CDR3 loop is CASSFRRAGVDKQFF. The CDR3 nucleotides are TGTGCCAGCAGCTTTAGGAGAGCGGGAGTCGATAAGCAGTTCTTC.

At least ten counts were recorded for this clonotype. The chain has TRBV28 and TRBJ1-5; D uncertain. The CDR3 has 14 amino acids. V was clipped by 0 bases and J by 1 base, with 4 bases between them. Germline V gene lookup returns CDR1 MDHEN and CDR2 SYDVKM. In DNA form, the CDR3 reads TGTGCCAGCAGTTTATGGGCGAGCAATCAGCCCCAGCATTTT. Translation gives CASSLWASNQPQHF.

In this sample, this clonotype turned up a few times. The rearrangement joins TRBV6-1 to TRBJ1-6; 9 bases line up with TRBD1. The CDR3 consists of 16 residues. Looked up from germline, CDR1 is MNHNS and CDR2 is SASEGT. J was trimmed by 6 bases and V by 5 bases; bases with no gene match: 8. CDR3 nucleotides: TGTGCCAGCAGTACCCCCCGGACAGGGGTTAATTCACCCCTCCACTTT. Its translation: CASSTPRTGVNSPLHF.

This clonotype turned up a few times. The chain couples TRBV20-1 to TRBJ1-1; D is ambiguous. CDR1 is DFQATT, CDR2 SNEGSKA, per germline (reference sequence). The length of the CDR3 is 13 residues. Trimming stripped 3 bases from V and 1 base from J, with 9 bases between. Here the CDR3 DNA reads TGCAGTGCTAGCGATAGGCCGAACACTGAAGCTTTCTTT. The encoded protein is CSASDRPNTEAFF.

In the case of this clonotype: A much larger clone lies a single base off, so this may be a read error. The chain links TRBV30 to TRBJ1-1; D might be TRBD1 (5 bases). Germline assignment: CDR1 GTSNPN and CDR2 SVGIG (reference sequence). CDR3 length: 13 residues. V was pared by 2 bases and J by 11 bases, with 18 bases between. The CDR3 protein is CAWSTIGGGGAFF. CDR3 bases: TGTGCCTGGAGTACTATCGGGGGGGGAGGGGCTTTCTTT.